A single T cell receptor beta chain is shown here with its context. The antigen is unknown. The data belong to a study of monozygotic twins with inflammatory bowel disease. CDR3 size: 16 residues. From germline, CDR1 is SNHLY and CDR2 FYNNEI. Points from the study as a whole: The co-twins with IBD showed lower TCRbeta diversity (inverse Simpson) than their healthy siblings. Differing immunosuppressive treatments may have added variability to patient repertoires.

TCRalpha and TCRbeta cDNA underwent two nested PCRs of 16 and 9 cycles. TCRdb derives one entry per CDR3 protein from the 5' RACE reads, leaving out DNA. The sample holds 350,000 to 550,000 distinct CDR3 sequences. This sequence was found in a human donor with ulcerative colitis or Crohn's disease, or a healthy co-twin of an affected twin (not recorded which). The V call is TRBV2, the J call TRBJ2-1; without DNA, the TCRdb call of TRBD1 cannot be checked. Material for sequencing was blood. The CDR3 reads CASSEATGIYQNEQFF.